The sequence of this TCR beta chain was determined in a study of OX40 agonist ivuxolimab in advanced cancers. This table comes from immunoSEQ multiplex PCR, and its TCRdb copy is limited to in-frame clones, with some not included. The sample contains 35,000 or so clones, about 80% of which appear only once. The ends were cut back, 5 bases at V and 4 bases at J, with 9 bases in the middle. Germline V gives CDR1 SEHNR, CDR2 FQNEAQ (reference sequence). CDR3 length: 12 amino acids. The study's findings and limits: Low normalized T-cell clonal expansion was also seen in some nonresponders. Antigen targets of the expanded peripheral T cells went undetermined.

As to this clone: The antigen remains undetermined.

The source material was CD4+ or CD8+ T cells sorted from blood, sampled in a trial of the OX40 agonist ivuxolimab. The chain links TRBV7-9 to TRBJ2-7; a weak D match, TRBD1 (6 bases). This receptor was identified in an adult with an advanced solid tumor such as melanoma, head and neck, liver or kidney cancer. The CDR3 reads CASSTDSYEQYF. DNA of the CDR3: TGTGCCAGCAGCACGGACAGTTACGAGCAGTACTTC.